This T cell receptor beta chain comes out of a study of T cell repertoires in cytomegalovirus infection. Study as a whole: The public TCR beta signatures pointed to both CMV infection and matching HLA type.

Regarding the study as a whole: The ex vivo response showed dominance by HLA-C-restricted CMV-specific TCR beta clonotypes. Using cumulative public TCR beta family frequency, the authors identified those who carried CMV together with the relevant HLA.

The table lists this clonotype with a few counts. Antigen: not known. TCRdb re-analysed the reads in MiXCR, keeping a single row per CDR3 protein. This table holds about 100,000 distinct CDR3 sequences, roughly a quarter found once. Trimming took 5 bases from V and 5 from J; bases not matched to a gene: 16. This CDR3 contains 17 residues. Germline lookup yields CDR1 MDHEN and CDR2 SYDVKM. The chain recombines TRBV28 with TRBJ2-5; 8 bases agree with TRBD2. Sequenced input: CD8+ T cells from PBMCs. The source is a human donor in good health (CMV status not recorded). Some clones in this sample may be carry-over from other donors' samples. As DNA, the CDR3 is TGTGCCAGCAGTCCACGAGGTAGCGGGGACCCGGGGGAGACCCAGTACTTC. It is translated as CASSPRGSGDPGETQYF.